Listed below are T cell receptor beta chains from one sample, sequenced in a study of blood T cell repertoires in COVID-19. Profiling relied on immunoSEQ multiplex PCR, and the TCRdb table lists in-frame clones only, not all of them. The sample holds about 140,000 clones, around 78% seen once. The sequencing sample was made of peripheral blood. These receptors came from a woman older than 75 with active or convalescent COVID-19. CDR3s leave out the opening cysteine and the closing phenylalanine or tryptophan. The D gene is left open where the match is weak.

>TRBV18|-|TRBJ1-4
ASSPDRPQLGGLF
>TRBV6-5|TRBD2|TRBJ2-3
ASHTSGGARNTQY
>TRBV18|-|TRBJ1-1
ASSQNLAGKDTEAF
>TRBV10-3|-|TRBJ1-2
AIRNDRLTTNYGYT
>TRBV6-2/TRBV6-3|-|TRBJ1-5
ASSPQAIGRSNQPQH
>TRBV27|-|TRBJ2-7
ASSRYRATYEQY
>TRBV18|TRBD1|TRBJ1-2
ASSPFAPGQDNYGYT
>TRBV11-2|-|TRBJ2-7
ASRTQAGKAEEQY
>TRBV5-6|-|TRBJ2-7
ASSSTTTNEQY
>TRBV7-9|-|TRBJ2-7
ASSLSEVSYEQY
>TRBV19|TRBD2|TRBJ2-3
ASSLAGRSTDTQY
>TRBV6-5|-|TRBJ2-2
ASSYRTTGELF
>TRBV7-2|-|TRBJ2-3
ASSLVAPTLSNTQY
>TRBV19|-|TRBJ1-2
ASSFLGGANYGYT
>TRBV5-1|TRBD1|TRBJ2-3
ASSLGDRGDTQY
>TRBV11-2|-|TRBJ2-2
ASSLFSAGELF
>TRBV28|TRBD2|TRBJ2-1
ASSPLGSGGANEQF
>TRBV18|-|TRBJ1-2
ASSPRTDGRYT
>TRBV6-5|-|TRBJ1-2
ASSSWTATTNYGYT
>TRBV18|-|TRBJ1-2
ASSPTTRGDGYT
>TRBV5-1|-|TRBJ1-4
ASSLSPGEREKLF
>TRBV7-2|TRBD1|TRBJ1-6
ASSLRGPQASSPLH
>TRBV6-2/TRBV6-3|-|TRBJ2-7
ASSSSGLSYEQY
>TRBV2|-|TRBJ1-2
ASIQANYGYT
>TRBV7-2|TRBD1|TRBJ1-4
ASSSHRNPQGARYEKLF
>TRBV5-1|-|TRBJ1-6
ASSLGRDNSPLH
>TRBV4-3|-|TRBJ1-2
ASSQDIQGLYGYT
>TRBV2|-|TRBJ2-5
ASNRWGTRETQY
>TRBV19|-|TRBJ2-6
ASSTSVIGANVLT